This T cell receptor beta chain was obtained from a study of T cells in placental villitis. Broadly, across the study: Two of the control placentae were obtained from preterm deliveries, but no significant pathology was found on examination. To test an allograft-versus-infection hypothesis, the study compared placental TCR-beta repertoires across three groups: villitis of unknown etiology, unaffected controls matched for gestational age, and infectious villitis. Overall results and qualifications from the work: Higher clonality was observed in villitis of unknown etiology placentae than in controls (median 0.057 versus 0.006, p=0.0025), a finding indicative of clonal expansion. CMV-specific clone frequencies were higher in infectious CMV cases than in villitis of unknown etiology (about 0.0099 vs 0.00097), and the villitis of unknown etiology frequencies did not differ from those of controls. Sequencing bulk tissue made it impossible to distinguish helper, regulatory or cytotoxic T cells or to tell maternal from fetal T cells, and the approach excluded gamma-delta receptors. Because the paraffin blocks included small amounts of decidua, some of the captured T cells, particularly in controls, may have been decidual rather than villous infiltrates.

Using the immunoSEQ v4 bias-controlled multiplex PCR assay, run blinded to group allocation, TCR-beta CDR3 regions were amplified from genomic DNA. To estimate the quantities of nucleated cells and T cells in each sample, reference gene primers were added alongside the TCR-beta primers. Sequencing of the libraries was performed on an Illumina MiSeq with a 100-cycle paired-end protocol. In the source study's methods: Diversity and richness were calculated in immunoSEQ Analyzer software, with richness determined by iChao1 and clonality derived from Pielou evenness and Shannon diversity (0-1, with higher values meaning less diverse). CDR3 amino acid sequences together with their V/J genes were searched in VDJdb for CMV, EBV and influenza A specificities using confidence 3 and substitution 2. The Morisita-Horn index was used to measure TCR-beta amino acid clonotype overlap among the villitis of unknown etiology, infectious villitis and control repertoires. The table was pulled from immuneACCESS by TCRdb, which kept in-frame rearrangements only. Such tables lose some clones; where checked, under half of the loss comes from unresolved V genes, and the rest has no known cause. Clonal size and the V and J genes are those of that table, whereas D and trimming came from the DNA. Within this sample are approximately 780 clones, with just under 98% of them counted one time only. The leading ten clones occupy 2.5% to 3.5% of the sample.

As controls, roughly 10 placentae without villitis were matched to the villitis of unknown etiology cases by gestational age at delivery. Placentae were collected after delivery and underwent gross and histological evaluation before archival tissue selection. Five 10-micron scrolls were cut from each FFPE block, and DNA was isolated using the AllPrep DNA/RNA FFPE Tissue kit. NanoDrop was used to check DNA concentration and purity, while a Bioanalyzer was used to assess RNA quality. Remarks on this clone: What this receptor recognizes is not known. The record has no base qualities; no much larger clone is one base away.

Per the germline V gene, LGHNA is the CDR1 and YNFKEQ is the CDR2. A distance of 6 bases separates the germline ends of V and J, which lose 2 bases and 2 bases respectively. The CDR3 measures 13 amino acids from cysteine to phenylalanine. CDR3 DNA only is kept here, 39 bases in frame from base 1. The sequencing input was placental tissue containing maternal and fetal cells. The chain employs TRBV4-2 and TRBJ2-5, with the identity of the D gene unclear. This TCR was recovered from a human donor in good health; the placental T cells may come from both mother and fetus. The sequenced DNA: TGTGCCAGCAGCCAAAACTGGCAAGAGACCCAGTACTTC. This codes for CASSQNWQETQYF.